This TCR beta chain emerged from a study of shared clonotypes between healthy human individuals. Here immunoSEQ multiplex PCR was the method, and the copy in TCRdb shows in-frame clones only, minus some. The profile shows approximately 2,200,000 clones, under 95% of them singletons. The V gene's germline CDR1 is GTSNPN and CDR2 SVGIG (reference sequence). The CDR3 runs 16 residues. Positive CCR7 selection of CD45RO-negative cells yielded the naive CD8 cells, and terminally differentiated effector memory CD45RA+ cells were excluded. All the donors were Caucasian adults who lived in Nashville, Tennessee.

The source of this sequence is a man younger than 35 in good health. Some clones in this sample may be carry-over from other donors' samples. The V call is TRBV30, the J call TRBJ2-5, with 9 positions matching TRBD2. TRBJ2-7 explains the end of the DNA better; the J call may be wrong. Sample: naive CD8+ T cells from PBMCs. CDR3 in DNA: TGTGCCTGGAAGGAGGCGGGAGGGATCCTTAGGTCCGAGCAGTACTTC. Protein product: CAWKEAGGILRSEQYF.